Following are 14 T cell receptor beta chains from one sample sequenced in a study of lymphopenia after photon versus proton radiotherapy (dated by TCRdb to between 2018 and 2020). Library construction relied on the immunoSEQ multiplex PCR assay. Entries here come from immuneACCESS through TCRdb and include only in-frame sequences with V and J called. Some clones fail to appear in such tables; in the studies checked, an unresolved V gene covers under half of the shortfall, and the cause of the remainder is unknown. The sample table contains some 33,000 clones; only one count was recorded for roughly 88% of them. The ten largest clonotypes hold about 7% of the sample. The sample here was peripheral blood, taken from a patient treated with photon-based radiotherapy. The receptors were sampled from a woman in her forties or fifties with pancreatic cancer.

This clone was picked up one time. The chain links TRBV9 to TRBJ2-6; D possibly corresponds to TRBD1 (6 bases). Germline CDR1 reads SGDLS; CDR2 reads YYNGEE. The ends were cut back, 0 bases at V and 4 bases at J, with 11 bases in the middle. The CDR3 consists of 16 residues. The CDR3 coding sequence is TGTGCCAGCAGCGTAGATACAGGGCTCGGGGCCAACGTCCTGACTTTC. Translation gives CASSVDTGLGANVLTF.

The chain couples TRBV11-3 to TRBJ2-1; 11 nucleotides align to TRBD2. This CDR3 has 15 amino acids. With V trimmed by 3 bases and J by 7 bases, 5 bases remained unmatched. The germline CDR1 and CDR2 sequences are SGHNT and YENEEA. CDR3 in DNA: TGTGCCAGCAGCTTGACTAGCGGGATGGGGAATGAGCAGTTCTTC. Its translation: CASSLTSGMGNEQFF.

The chain employs TRBV19 and TRBJ1-2; possible D gene TRBD1, 5 bases. There are 12 residues in the CDR3. V lost 6 bases, J lost 7 bases, and 12 bases lay in between. From germline, CDR1 is LNHDA and CDR2 SQIVND (reference sequence). CDR3 nucleotides: TGTGCCAGTAGCTCGACAGCTCGTGGCTACACCTTC. It is translated as CASSSTARGYTF.

The chain combines TRBV28 with TRBJ2-7; D remains unclear. CDR3 length: 11 residues. Trimming took off 5 bases at V and 2 bases at J, with 4 bases between the two ends. Per the germline V gene, CDR1 is MDHEN and CDR2 is SYDVKM. The DNA of the CDR3 is TGTGCCAGCAGTCATCCCTACGAGCAGTACTTC. This codes for CASSHPYEQYF.

This clone has just one count. The V call is TRBV5-1, the J call TRBJ2-7; 13 nucleotides line up with TRBD2. The CDR3 sequence is 19 residues long. Germline values: CDR1 SGHRS, CDR2 YFSETQ. The trim removed 4 bases at V and 2 bases at J, leaving 15 bases unmatched. CDR3 bases: TGCGCCAGCAGCCTAACCGGGACTAGCGGGATTCGGGGCACCTACGAGCAGTACTTC. Translated, it gives CASSLTGTSGIRGTYEQYF. Full variable domain (remainder filled in from reference TRBV5-1 and TRBJ2-7): KAGVTQTPRYLIKTRGQQVTLSCSPISGHRSVSWYQQTPGQGLQFLFEYFSETQRNKGNFPGRFSGRQFSNSRSEMNVSTLELGDSALYLCASSLTGTSGIRGTYEQYFGPGTRLTVT.

In its sample, this clone was seen a few times. This chain's CDR3 is CATSREGQGAQNEQFF. The CDR3, as DNA: TGTGCCACCAGCAGAGAAGGACAGGGGGCTCAGAATGAGCAGTTCTTC. The chain joins TRBV15 to TRBJ2-1, with TRBD1 matching over 11 bases. V was clipped by 0 bases and J by 7 bases; unmatched bases: 5. This CDR3 is built from 16 residues. CDR1 and CDR2 from the germline V gene are LNHNV and YYDKDF (reference sequence).

The J gene is TRBJ2-7, the V gene TRBV6-9; the D is unclear. The CDR3 has 8 residues. Looked up from germline, CDR1 is MNHGY and CDR2 is SVAAGI. Trimming took off 9 bases at V and 4 bases at J, with 1 base between the two ends. The CDR3 loop reads CASYEQYF. The DNA for the CDR3 is TGTGCCAGTTACGAGCAGTACTTC.

The J gene is TRBJ2-2, the V gene TRBV19, with TRBD1 matching over 9 bases. Germline CDR1 LNHDA, CDR2 SQIVND (reference sequence). V gave up 4 bases and J gave up 6 bases; unmatched junction bases: 3. The CDR3 loop spans 14 amino acids. The CDR3 DNA reads as TGTGCCAGTAGTACCCGGACAGGGGCCGGGGAGCTGTTTTTT. This codes for CASSTRTGAGELFF.

The rearrangement uses TRBV28 and TRBJ2-7; 8 nucleotides match TRBD1. The junction had 12 bases not matched to a gene; V was cut back by 5 bases and J by 3 bases. Germline V CDR1 and CDR2: MDHEN, SYDVKM. CDR3 size: 16 residues. CDR3 protein: CASSHNRQGTDYEQYF. The CDR3 DNA sequence: TGTGCCAGCAGTCACAACCGACAGGGGACTGACTACGAGCAGTACTTC.

V and J are TRBV30 and TRBJ2-7; tentatively, D is TRBD2 (6 bases). V lost 4 bases and J 4 bases, leaving 14 bases between the germline ends. The CDR3 is 13 residues long. Germline V CDR1 and CDR2: GTSNPN, SVGIG (reference sequence). The CDR3 sequence: CAWTRGVAYEQYF. CDR3 nucleotide sequence: TGTGCCTGGACACGCGGGGTGGCGTACGAGCAGTACTTC.

Here the CDR3 reads CASRPGGRTTEAFF. The CDR3 nucleotides are TGTGCCAGCAGACCGGGGGGGAGGACCACTGAAGCTTTCTTT. The rearrangement joins TRBV6-5 to TRBJ1-1; D is possibly TRBD1 (5 bases). CDR3 length: 14 amino acids. Germline loops: CDR1 MNHEY, CDR2 SVGAGI. V lost 6 bases to trimming and J lost 4 bases, with 15 bases between them.

The chain carries TRBV5-1 and TRBJ2-7; TRBD2 agrees at 7 bases. Germline CDR1 SGHRS, CDR2 YFSETQ. With V trimmed by 1 base and J by 3 bases, 22 bases remained unmatched. The CDR3 spans 20 residues. The CDR3 DNA reads TGCGCCAGCAGCTTGTGGTCAGGGAGAAGACTAGCCGGAGGGGTCTACGAGCAGTACTTC. Its protein product is CASSLWSGRRLAGGVYEQYF.

The gene calls are TRBV4-3 and TRBJ2-7; 10 bases fit TRBD1. J gave up 2 bases and V 4 bases, and 2 bases lay outside the gene matches. The CDR3 totals 14 residues. Germline CDR1 and CDR2: LGHNA and YSLEER. Here the CDR3 DNA reads TGCGCCAGCAGCCTAGGACAGGGGGCCTACGAGCAGTACTTC. Encoded protein: CASSLGQGAYEQYF.

The chain combines TRBV19 with TRBJ1-5; D unclear. The CDR3 consists of 17 residues. Trimming took 3 bases from V and 0 from J, leaving 15 bases between them. Germline-derived CDR1 and CDR2 are LNHDA and SQIVND (reference sequence). CDR3 nucleotide sequence: TGTGCCAGTAGTATTGGAGGACTGGGATATAGCAATCAGCCCCAGCATTTT. It yields the protein CASSIGGLGYSNQPQHF.